This T cell receptor beta chain was retrieved from a study of beta chain features in type 1 diabetes. At the level of the study: Healthy donors, compared against patients, showed similar age, gender and cell yields. Whole-study results and caveats: In type 1 diabetes patients, VDJ junctions had fewer insertions; deletions at these junctions were more frequent. Shorter templates may be favored by PCR, equally so in patients and controls.

Expressed TCRB transcripts were sequenced after all isolated RNA was converted to cDNA. Here immunoSEQ multiplex PCR was the method, and the copy in TCRdb shows in-frame clones only, minus some. The data contain just over 450,000 clones, approximately 30% of them singletons. This clone has only a few counts. Its cognate antigen is unknown. At the DNA level, this CDR3 is encoded by other sequences in the same sample as well. Trimming left V 0 bases short and J 2 bases short, with 3 bases between. Per germline, CDR1 ENHRY and CDR2 SYGVKD. CDR3 size: 13 residues. This chain joins TRBV10-3 and TRBJ2-3; D remains ambiguous. Specimen: naive CD4+ T cells from blood. The clonotype comes from a man between 18 and 29 years old in good health. CDR3 coding DNA: TGTGCCATCAGTGAGTCGTACACAGATACGCAGTATTTT. Its protein product is CAISESYTDTQYF.